The clone carrying this T cell receptor (beta chain) appeared many times. Its antigen is unidentified. This entry belongs to a study of regulatory T cells in long-lasting Graves disease. Study summary: To qualify as persistent, Graves' disease required over 5 years of antithyroid drugs with positive TSH receptor antibodies. Study outcomes and limitations: The study found lower TCR diversity in persistent Graves' patients than in newly diagnosed ones. Favoring TRBV28, TRBJ1-2 and TRBJ2-5 was a feature seen in persistent disease. The analysis examined peripheral blood only and excluded thyroid tissue.

Time point given: persistent/refractory GD, antithyroid drugs over 5 years with positive TRAb. Following extraction of RNA from PBMCs, that RNA was used to make the TCR library. Arm-PCR of CDR3 regions and iRepertoire HTBI primers were used to build TCR beta libraries. In TCRdb, the multiplex PCR reads were re-called with MiXCR into one record per CDR3 protein. The sample lists some 450,000 distinct CDR3 sequences, about a quarter seen once, with about a quarter in the top ten. Germline V gives CDR1 MDHEN, CDR2 SYDVKM. CDR3 length equals 14 residues. The ends were cut back, 2 bases at V and 6 bases at J, with 13 bases in the middle.

This chain connects TRBV28 to TRBJ1-2; D may be TRBD1 (5 bases). Sequences were derived from peripheral blood mononuclear cells (PBMCs), sampled when the disease was refractory, from a patient treated with antithyroid drugs. This receptor was obtained from a female donor with Graves disease. CDR3 in amino acids: CASSLISGIHGYTF. The CDR3 DNA follows: TGTGCCAGCAGTTTAATTTCAGGGATCCATGGCTACACCTTC.